This T cell receptor beta chain was retrieved from a study of blood T cell repertoires in COVID-19. Study in general: Italy, Spain and the United States were the sources of the convalescent and acute COVID-19 samples. The analysed material was cDNA or gDNA that came from T cells, B-cell-depleted T cells, or PBMCs.

Trimming shortened V by 2 bases and J by 0 bases, and 10 bases separated the two germline ends. Per the germline V gene, CDR1 is SGHNT and CDR2 is YYREEE (reference sequence). The CDR3 has 15 amino acids. Under the authors' procedure: Nucleated cell counts were estimated from reference gene primer amplification. TCRdb's copy holds only in-frame clones and misses some; the assay was immunoSEQ multiplex PCR. The DNA gave D and trimming, while V, J and clone size come from that table. The sample lists fewer than 200,000 clones, 88% occurring once. This rearrangement joins TRBV5-4 to TRBJ2-3; D not resolved. Sequenced material: peripheral blood. This receptor was obtained from a man aged 50-60 years who had recovered from COVID-19. The CDR3 reads CASSFGDSSTDTQYF. CDR3 nucleotide sequence: TGTGCCAGCAGCTTCGGAGACTCTAGCACAGATACGCAGTATTTT.